This entry describes one T cell receptor (beta chain). The sample holds one count of this clone. The antigen it binds to is not known. No much larger clonotype is one base removed from it; base qualities were not supplied. TCRbeta CDR3 regions were amplified from genomic DNA using the immunoSEQ Assay, a bias-controlled multiplex PCR. Turning to the authors' computational methods: Nucleated cell counts per sample were estimated from amplification of reference gene primers within the assay. Sequence reads were collapsed and filtered to measure the absolute abundance of every unique TCRbeta CDR3 rearrangement. For each sample, productive Simpson clonality was calculated by taking the square root of Simpson's diversity index across productive rearrangements. What TCRdb holds here is the immuneACCESS table cut down to in-frame rearrangements. Part of the clones is not present; checked against another copy, under half of the missing clones reflect an unresolved V gene, and the others are unexplained. V, J and clone size reflect that table, while D and trimming were determined from the DNA. This sample comprises about 330,000 clones, about nine tenths of them detected only once. About 10% of the sample lies in the top ten.

The data are from a study of blood T cell repertoires in COVID-19 (dated by TCRdb to the early 2020s). A note on the overall study: Collaborator samples came from the United States, Italy and Spain and covered acute and convalescent phases of COVID-19. The material from the prospective study consisted of cDNA or gDNA derived from T cells, B-cell-depleted T cells, or PBMCs. The repertoires were released in a freely available public database intended as a resource for research on the immune response to SARS-CoV-2. Where HLA class I and class II types were available, the types were taken from metadata supplied by the sample provider, not from assay-based typing. Samples were obtained from the ongoing ImmuneRACE study (first 160 participants) and from about 1,300 subjects provided by 6 global collaborators. A de-identified subject ID, COVID-19 status, age in years and sex were almost always included in the sample metadata. Deeply sampled blood TCRbeta repertoires from subjects exposed to, actively infected with, or recovered from COVID-19 were included in the dataset.

On the study overall, not on this receptor specifically: The amount of clinical and demographic metadata varied by source and participant and was provided uncurated.

In the prospective study, participants were about 18 to 100 years old, resided in fewer than 25 geographic areas of the United States, and were enrolled through a virtual design. To assign participants to cohorts, the prospective study relied on clinical history that participants themselves reported in a screening survey and a study questionnaire. Recovered participants in ImmuneRACE Cohort 3 were defined by two consecutive negative NP/OP PCR tests, clearance by a healthcare professional, or resolution of symptoms. Each participant in the prospective study had whole blood, serum and a nasopharyngeal or oropharyngeal swab collected by mobile phlebotomists. Over an approximately two-month period, participants in the prospective study had the option of providing additional blood draws and questionnaires. Blood samples from the prospective study were shipped frozen or at room temperature prior to DNA extraction.

CDR1 and CDR2 are drawn from the germline V gene: SGHTA, FQGTGA. The cysteine opens and the phenylalanine closes a CDR3 of 13 amino acids. The read is trimmed to its CDR3 DNA, 39 bases read in frame from base 1. V lost 6 bases and J lost 4 bases; the stretch between them is 12 bases long. This sequence was found in a young woman who had recovered from COVID-19. Specimen: PBMCs or T cells enriched from blood (not recorded which). Rearrangement joined TRBV7-3 to TRBJ1-1, with TRBD1 as a weak D call on 5 bases. The base sequence is TGTGCCAGCAGGTTCGGGGGAGGCACTGAAGCTTTCTTT. Its translation reads: CASRFGGGTEAFF.